The 17 T cell receptor beta chains presented below share a single source sample, sequenced in a study of post-analysis software for immune sequencing data (dated by TCRdb to between 2014 and 2017). Study-level results and caveats: Patients showed significantly higher frequencies than controls for 4 or 5 TRBV segments, among them TRBV5-6, TRBV5-1 and TRBV20-1.

The library was generated by PCR. Sequencing relied on an Illumina HiSeq 2500. Unique molecular identifiers were incorporated into TCR beta cDNA libraries to reduce PCR and sequencing biases. Starting from the raw public reads, TCRdb applied fastp trimming at Q25, assembled clones with MiXCR and retained in-frame beta chains. For every CDR3 protein sequence, its rows merge into one entry that carries the most common genes and DNA. For this sample there are a few hundred thousand distinct CDR3 sequences; about 39% appear just once. The leading ten clones occupy 7.5% to 8.5% of the sample. The antigens of these receptors remain unknown. The sequenced sample was blood. The source is a girl aged 2 to 9 with multiple sclerosis.

The chain combines TRBV7-9 with TRBJ2-1; the match to TRBD1 covers 7 bases. Germline trimming cut 5 bases from V and 8 bases from J; bases unmatched to any gene: 12. The length of the CDR3 is 15 residues. Germline V gene sequence: CDR1 SEHNR, CDR2 FQNEAQ (reference sequence). CDR3 in DNA: TGTGCCAGCAGCCGCGACAGGGAAGGAAGCGATGAGCAGTTCTTC. Protein: CASSRDREGSDEQFF.

With respect to this clonotype: A much larger clonotype is one base distant, so this may be a read error. The chain links TRBV5-1 to TRBJ2-1; 7 positions match TRBD1. Germline V gene sequence: CDR1 SGHRS, CDR2 YFSETQ. The CDR3 contains 15 residues. The CDR3: CTSSLTGSSYNEQFF. The CDR3 nucleotides are TGCACCAGCAGCTTGACAGGGAGCTCCTACAATGAGCAGTTCTTC.

This clonotype was seen a handful of times. The CDR3 here is CSVTGGGVYGYTF. The CDR3 region has the DNA TGCAGCGTTACAGGTGGAGGGGTCTATGGCTACACCTTC. The chain uses TRBV29-1 and TRBJ1-2, with D perhaps TRBD1 (5 bases). Per the germline V gene, CDR1 is SQVTM and CDR2 is ANQGSEA. This CDR3 contains 13 residues. V gave up 5 bases and J gave up 4 bases, with 14 bases separating them.

This clonotype has only a few counts. The chain combines TRBV7-2 with TRBJ2-3; 8 nucleotides align to TRBD2. The CDR3 is 16 residues long. Germline loops: CDR1 SGHTA, CDR2 FQGNSA. V shed 5 bases, J shed 6 bases, and the junction held 13 bases outside the gene matches. The CDR3 loop reads CASSPQAGALRDTQYF. The CDR3 region has the DNA TGTGCCAGCAGCCCCCAAGCGGGAGCCCTACGGGATACGCAGTATTTT.

This clonotype was detected a few times. This sequence joins TRBV29-1 and TRBJ2-3; 12 bases line up with TRBD2. Germline values: CDR1 SQVTM, CDR2 ANQGSEA. The CDR3 length is 18 residues. The V and J ends lost 7 bases and 2 bases, in that order; junction bases with no gene match: 16. The CDR3 DNA is TGCAGCGCCCGGACTAGCGGGGCTGTTTATTACTTCACAGATACGCAGTATTTT. Translation gives CSARTSGAVYYFTDTQYF.

The rearrangement joins TRBV12-3 or TRBV12-4 to TRBJ1-5; D is undetermined. CDR3 length: 15 amino acids. V dropped 5 bases and J dropped 2 bases, with 13 bases sitting between them. The CDR3 DNA is TGTGCCAGCAGTCCAACCTACAGAGGCAATCAGCCCCAGCATTTT. It translates to CASSPTYRGNQPQHF.

The chain joins TRBV28 to TRBJ2-4, with TRBD2 matching over 7 bases. The end of the DNA aligns better with TRBJ2-7, so the J call may be wrong. Germline CDR1 and CDR2: MDHEN and SYDVKM. The CDR3 is 16 residues long. CDR3 DNA: TGTGCCAGCAGTCCCCCGGGACTATCAGGGCTGTACGAGCAGTACTTC. This gives the protein CASSPPGLSGLYEQYF.

The V gene is TRBV29-1, the J gene TRBJ1-1; possibly TRBD1 for D (5 bases). This CDR3 is built from 12 residues. Trimming removed 2 bases from V and 4 bases from J, with 8 bases in between. Germline V lookup: CDR1 SQVTM, CDR2 ANQGSEA. The CDR3, as DNA: TGCAGCGTTGAACGCGGGGGCACTGAAGCTTTCTTT. Its translation is CSVERGGTEAFF.

The chain carries TRBV7-8 and TRBJ2-1, with D uncertain. Germline values: CDR1 SGHVS, CDR2 FQNEAQ. The CDR3 totals 14 residues. Trimming removed 2 bases at V and 7 bases at J, with 12 bases between. CDR3 nucleotides: TGTGCCAGCAGCTTACGCCTGAATTTGAATGAGCAGTTCTTC. Its translation is CASSLRLNLNEQFF.

The chain is built from TRBV12-3 or TRBV12-4 and TRBJ2-1; 9 nucleotides align to TRBD2. Trimming took 3 bases from V and 5 from J; bases not matched to a gene: 5. The CDR3 spans 15 residues. This chain's CDR3 is CASSFRREGHNEQFF. The CDR3 DNA follows: TGTGCCAGCAGTTTTAGGCGGGAGGGGCACAATGAGCAGTTCTTC.

The rearrangement links TRBV7-3 to TRBJ2-2; 7 bases line up with TRBD1. V was clipped by 2 bases and J by 7 bases; unmatched bases: 10. CDR1 is SGHTA and CDR2 is FQGTGA in the germline V gene. This CDR3 contains 16 residues. DNA for the CDR3: TGTGCCAGCAGCTTACTCCCGGGACAGAGTAACGGGGAGCTGTTTTTT. Translation gives CASSLLPGQSNGELFF.

The rearrangement joins TRBV3-1 to TRBJ2-7; D is unclear. The V gene's germline CDR1 is LGHDT and CDR2 YNNKEL (reference sequence). The CDR3 is 12 amino acids. Between the trimmed V and J ends, which lost 1 base and 5 bases, there was a span of 6 bases. This CDR3 is CASSQGSDEQYF. In DNA form, the CDR3 reads TGTGCCAGCAGCCAAGGCAGTGACGAGCAGTACTTC.

This clonotype was seen more than once but under ten times. V and J are TRBV5-1 and TRBJ2-5; D gene unclear. CDR3 length: 13 residues. Germline CDR1 reads SGHRS; CDR2 reads YFSETQ. The V and J ends lost 4 bases and 3 bases respectively, with 10 bases between them. The CDR3 is CASSLDPKETQYF. Here the CDR3 DNA reads TGCGCCAGCAGCCTGGACCCTAAAGAGACCCAGTACTTC.

J is TRBJ1-1 and V is TRBV6-5, with 9 nucleotides matching TRBD1. V gave up 10 bases and J gave up 8 bases; unmatched junction bases: 5. The V gene's germline CDR1 is MNHEY and CDR2 SVGAGI. This CDR3 is built from 11 residues. CDR3 nucleotides: TGTGCCACGAACAGGGGGCCAGAAGCTTTCTTT. This gives the protein CATNRGPEAFF.

V gene TRBV5-6 combines with J gene TRBJ1-2; D remains unclear. The germline V gene encodes CDR1 SGHDT and CDR2 YYEEEE. The CDR3 extends over 13 amino acids. Trimming took off 2 bases at V and 4 bases at J, with 9 bases between the two ends. CDR3 loop: CASSFGQAYGYTF. CDR3 in DNA: TGTGCCAGCAGCTTTGGGCAGGCCTATGGCTACACCTTC. The variable domain in full, with the rest retrieved from reference TRBV5-6 and TRBJ1-2, is DAGVTQSPTHLIKTRGQQVTLRCSPKSGHDTVSWYQQALGQGPQFIFQYYEEEERQRGNFPDRFSGHQFPNYSSELNVNALLLGDSALYLCASSFGQAYGYTFGSGTRLTVV.

This clonotype was observed a few times. The chain employs TRBV29-1 and TRBJ2-4, with D hard to call. Germline V gives CDR1 SQVTM, CDR2 ANQGSEA. CDR3 size: 12 residues. V shed 2 bases and J shed 0 bases, with 2 bases lying between them. The CDR3 nucleotides read TGCAGCGTTGAACTAGCCAAAAACATTCAGTACTTC. Protein: CSVELAKNIQYF.

The J gene is TRBJ1-2, the V gene TRBV7-6; D gene ambiguous. CDR3 length: 15 residues. CDR1 and CDR2 from the germline V gene are SGHVS and FNYEAQ. V gave up 0 bases and J gave up 5 bases, with 13 bases separating them. The chain's CDR3 is CASSLAEGGVYGYTF. DNA of the CDR3: TGTGCCAGCAGCTTAGCCGAAGGAGGAGTGTATGGCTACACCTTC.